This section outlines one TCR beta chain sequence together with its context. If no ophthalmopathy progression occurred within 18 months, Graves' hyperthyroidism was stable. Uncontrolled infection, other autoimmune disease, pregnancy and lactation each barred patients from inclusion. Germline V gene lookup returns CDR1 SEHNR and CDR2 FQNEAQ (reference sequence). This CDR3 has 15 amino acids. Between the trimmed V and J ends, which lost 8 bases and 0 bases, there was a span of 16 bases. This sample is part of a study of T cells in Graves' hyperthyroidism and ophthalmopathy. Amplified TCR beta CDR3 regions derived from RNA transcripts. With the HTBI primer set, the TCR CDR3 went through a first round of RT-PCR. TCRdb re-derived calls from the multiplex PCR reads in MiXCR, one entry per CDR3 protein. Altogether about 840,000 distinct CDR3 sequences are present, approximately 40% being singletons, with the ten largest covering 8.9%.

The source material was blood. The TCR comes from a man younger than 35 with Graves' hyperthyroidism. V and J are TRBV7-9 and TRBJ2-5; possible D gene TRBD2, 6 bases. The CDR3 loop is CASSPRRDYQETQYF. As DNA, the CDR3 is TGTGCCAGCTCACCACGTCGGGACTACCAAGAGACCCAGTACTTC.